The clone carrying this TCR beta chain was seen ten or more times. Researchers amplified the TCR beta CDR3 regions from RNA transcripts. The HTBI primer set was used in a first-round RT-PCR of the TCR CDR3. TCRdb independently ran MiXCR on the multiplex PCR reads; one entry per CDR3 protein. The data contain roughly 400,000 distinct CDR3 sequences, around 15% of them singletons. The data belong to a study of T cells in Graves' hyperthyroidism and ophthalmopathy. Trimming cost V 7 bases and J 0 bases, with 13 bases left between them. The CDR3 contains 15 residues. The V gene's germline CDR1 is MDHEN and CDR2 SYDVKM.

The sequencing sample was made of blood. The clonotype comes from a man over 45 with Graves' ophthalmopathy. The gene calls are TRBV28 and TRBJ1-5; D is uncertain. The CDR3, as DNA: TGTGCCAGCATGGGAGGAACCTATAGCAATCAGCCCCAGCATTTT. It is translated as CASMGGTYSNQPQHF.